Sequencing of this T cell receptor beta chain was carried out in a study of T cells in Graves' hyperthyroidism and ophthalmopathy. Germline V gene data show CDR1 as SNHLY and CDR2 as FYNNEI. This CDR3 is built from 15 residues. V lost 5 bases and J lost 6, with 17 bases in between. Amplified TCR beta CDR3 regions came from RNA transcripts. The primer set for the first-round RT-PCR of the TCR CDR3 was HTBI. TCRdb re-derived calls from the multiplex PCR reads in MiXCR, one entry per CDR3 protein. Counted here are 750,000 to 900,000 distinct CDR3 sequences, about 38% occurring once; the ten biggest clones make up 8.9%.

The chain recombines TRBV2 with TRBJ1-5; D gene uncertain. The clonotype originates from a man between 18 and 35 years old with Graves' hyperthyroidism. Sequencing was done on a sample of blood. The DNA of the CDR3 is TGTGCCAGCAGTTTTCGGGCGGTTACGGGTCAGCCCCAGCATTTT. Its translation: CASSFRAVTGQPQHF.